This TCR beta chain was sequenced during a study of cytomegalovirus exposure and HLA in healthy donors (dated by TCRdb to between 2016 and 2019). For the study in its entirety: According to a later analysis, one platform produced both the 110 or so validation repertoires and the 666 repertoires of the first cohort. The aim of the study was to test whether cataloging public T cell receptors could identify signatures of past pathogen exposure. In addition to the first cohort of roughly 670 subjects, a separate validation cohort of 120 different subjects was used. To predict cytomegalovirus infection status, the study brought together high-throughput TCR immunosequencing, statistical association of individual TCRs with disease status, and machine learning.

Paper-wide results and their limitations: A few of the identified cytomegalovirus-associated TCR beta chains were confirmed in vitro to be specific for cytomegalovirus antigens. The authors suggested that the approach could potentially be extended to other disease states and immunological phenotypes. Of the cluster scores, roughly 95% were above 0 in a later analysis, which found that TCRs clustered in the first cohort also tended to co-occur in the approximately 130 validation repertoires. While some public TCRs were present in many individuals, most TCR sequences turned up only very rarely across donors. All 120 or so repertoires were used to score co-occurrence in the validation cohort in a later analysis, because that analysis had no HLA typing for the cohort. In both the original and validation cohorts, the classifier was reported to diagnose cytomegalovirus status with high specificity and sensitivity. A total of some 180 TCR beta chains were listed by the study as associated with cytomegalovirus.

The method behind the library was the immunoSEQ multiplex PCR assay. The original methods were these. A statistical classification framework was developed to diagnose cytomegalovirus status using the catalog of TCR beta chain sequences. TCRdb mirrors the immuneACCESS table, restricted to in-frame sequences. Some clones are absent from its copies; in checked studies, under half trace to an unresolved V gene, and the reason for the others is unknown. That table furnishes V, J and clone size, whereas the DNA furnished D and trimming. This sample gives 150,000 to 200,000 clones in total; 85% of them show up just once. The ten largest clonotypes hold around a sixth of the sample. Details on this clone: Its target antigen remains unknown. No much larger clone exists at a distance of one base, and base qualities are not known.

The donors were included in the validation cohort of 90 to 150 subjects, a group kept apart from the 666-subject first cohort. From the cysteine up to the phenylalanine, the CDR3 has a length of 14 residues. Just the 42-base CDR3 DNA is kept, in frame starting at base 1. V loses 8 bases, J loses 2 bases, and the germline ends lie 13 bases apart. According to the germline V gene, CDR1 reads MNHNS and CDR2 reads SASEGT. Rearrangement joined TRBV6-1 to TRBJ2-1; the D gene is perhaps TRBD1, on 6 matching bases. The TCR sequence derives from a man between 18 and 35 years old in good health and CMV-seropositive. Sequenced: PBMCs. At the DNA level, the sequence is TGTGCCAGCCTTAGGGGGAGCACCTACAATGAGCAGTTCTTC. The translation is CASLRGSTYNEQFF.